This T cell receptor (beta chain) was sequenced for a study of blood T cell repertoires in COVID-19. The CDR3 consists of 14 residues. Germline lookup yields CDR1 MNHEY and CDR2 SVGAGI. Trimming took 8 bases from V and 8 from J; bases not matched to a gene: 12. Assay used: immunoSEQ multiplex PCR; TCRdb lists only in-frame clones, some missing. The data hold a few hundred thousand clones, with around 87% observed a single time. Sequencing was done on a sample of peripheral blood. This chain uses TRBV6-5 with TRBJ2-1; 7 nucleotides align to TRBD2. The sequence derives from a human donor in a cohort sampled during active COVID-19. The CDR3 region has the DNA TGTGCCAGCCTTCTCGAGCGGGATTCCCATGAGCAGTTCTTC. This codes for CASLLERDSHEQFF.